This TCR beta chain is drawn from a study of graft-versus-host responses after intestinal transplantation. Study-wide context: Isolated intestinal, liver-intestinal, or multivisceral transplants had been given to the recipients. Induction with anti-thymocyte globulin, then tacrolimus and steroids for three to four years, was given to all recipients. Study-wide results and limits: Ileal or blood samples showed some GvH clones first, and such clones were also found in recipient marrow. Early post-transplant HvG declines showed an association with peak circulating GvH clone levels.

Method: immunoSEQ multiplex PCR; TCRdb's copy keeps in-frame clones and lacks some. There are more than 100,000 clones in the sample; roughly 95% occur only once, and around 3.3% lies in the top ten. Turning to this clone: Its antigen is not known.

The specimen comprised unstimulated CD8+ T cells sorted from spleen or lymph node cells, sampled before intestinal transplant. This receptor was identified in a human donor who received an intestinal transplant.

The CDR3 region is CASSQEVLGTQYF. DNA of the CDR3: TGCGCCAGCAGCCAAGAGGTGTTAGGGACCCAGTACTTC. This chain connects TRBV4-3 to TRBJ2-5; D gene ambiguous. The ends were cut back, 0 bases at V and 7 bases at J, with 9 bases in the middle. The CDR3 has 13 residues. Germline loops: CDR1 LGHNA, CDR2 YSLEER.